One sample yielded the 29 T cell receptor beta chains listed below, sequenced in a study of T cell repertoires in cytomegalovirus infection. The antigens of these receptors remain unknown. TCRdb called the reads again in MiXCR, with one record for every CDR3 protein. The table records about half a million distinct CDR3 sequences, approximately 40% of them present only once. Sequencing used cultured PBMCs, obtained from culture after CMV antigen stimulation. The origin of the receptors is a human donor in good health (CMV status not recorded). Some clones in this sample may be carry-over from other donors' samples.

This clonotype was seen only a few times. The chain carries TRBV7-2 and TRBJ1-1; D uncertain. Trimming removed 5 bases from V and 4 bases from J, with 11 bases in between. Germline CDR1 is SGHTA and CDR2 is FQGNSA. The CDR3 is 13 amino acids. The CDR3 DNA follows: TGTGCCAGCAGCCGAAATACAGTCACTGAAGCTTTCTTT. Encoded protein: CASSRNTVTEAFF. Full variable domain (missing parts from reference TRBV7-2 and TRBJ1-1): GAGVSQSPSNKVTEKGKDVELRCDPISGHTALYWYRQSLGQGLEFLIYFQGNSAPDKSGLPSDRFSAERTGGSVSTLTIQRTQQEDSAVYLCASSRNTVTEAFFGQGTRLTVV.

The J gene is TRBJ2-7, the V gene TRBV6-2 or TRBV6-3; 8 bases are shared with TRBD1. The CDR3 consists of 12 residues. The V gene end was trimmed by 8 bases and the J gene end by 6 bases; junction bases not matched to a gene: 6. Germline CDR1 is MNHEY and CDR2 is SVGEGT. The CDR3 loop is CASGRGLGEQYF. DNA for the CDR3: TGTGCCAGCGGCAGGGGGCTCGGCGAGCAGTACTTC.

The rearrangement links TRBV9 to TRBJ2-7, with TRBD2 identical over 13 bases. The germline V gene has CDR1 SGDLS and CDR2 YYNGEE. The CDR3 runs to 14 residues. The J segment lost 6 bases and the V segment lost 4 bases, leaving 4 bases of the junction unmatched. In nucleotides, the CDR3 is TGTGCCAGCAGCCCCCGGACTAGCGGGAGCGAGCAGTACTTC. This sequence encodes CASSPRTSGSEQYF.

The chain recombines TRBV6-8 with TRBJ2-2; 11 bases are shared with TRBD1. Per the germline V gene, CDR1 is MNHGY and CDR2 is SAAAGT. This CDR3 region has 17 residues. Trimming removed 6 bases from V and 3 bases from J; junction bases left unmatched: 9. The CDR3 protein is CASRTDRGPKDTGELFF. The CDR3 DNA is TGTGCCAGCAGAACGGACAGGGGGCCGAAGGACACCGGGGAGCTGTTTTTT.

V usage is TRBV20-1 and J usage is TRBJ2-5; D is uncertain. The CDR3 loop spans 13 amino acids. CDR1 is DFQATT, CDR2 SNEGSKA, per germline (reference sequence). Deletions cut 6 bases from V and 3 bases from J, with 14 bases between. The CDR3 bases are TGCAGTGCCCAATCGGGCGAGAAAGAGACCCAGTACTTC. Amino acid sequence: CSAQSGEKETQYF.

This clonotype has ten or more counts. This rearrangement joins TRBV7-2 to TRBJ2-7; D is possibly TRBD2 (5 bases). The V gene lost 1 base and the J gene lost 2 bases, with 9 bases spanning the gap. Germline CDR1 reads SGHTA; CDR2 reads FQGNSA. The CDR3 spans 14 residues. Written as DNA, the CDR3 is TGTGCCAGCAGCTTAGAAGCGGCCCCCTACGAGCAGTACTTC. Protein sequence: CASSLEAAPYEQYF.

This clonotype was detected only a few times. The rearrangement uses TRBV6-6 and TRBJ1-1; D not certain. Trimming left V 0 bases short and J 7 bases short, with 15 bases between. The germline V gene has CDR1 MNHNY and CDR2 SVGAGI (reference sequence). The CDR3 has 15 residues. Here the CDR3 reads CASSYSSTTRDEAFF. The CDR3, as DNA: TGTGCCAGCAGTTACTCGAGCACGACACGAGATGAAGCTTTCTTT.

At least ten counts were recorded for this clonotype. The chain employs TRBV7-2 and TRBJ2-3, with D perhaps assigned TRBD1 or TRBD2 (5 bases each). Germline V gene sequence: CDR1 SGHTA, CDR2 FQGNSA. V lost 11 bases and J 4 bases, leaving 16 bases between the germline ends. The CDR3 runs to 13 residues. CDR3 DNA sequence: TGTGCCTGGGCCGTGAGGGGATCAGATACGCAGTATTTT. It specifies CAWAVRGSDTQYF.

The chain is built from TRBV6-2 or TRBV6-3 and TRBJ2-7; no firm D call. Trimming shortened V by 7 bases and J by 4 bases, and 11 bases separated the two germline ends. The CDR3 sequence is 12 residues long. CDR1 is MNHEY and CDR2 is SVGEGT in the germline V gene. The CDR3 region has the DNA TGTGCCAGCACTTCAAGGGTATACGAGCAGTACTTC. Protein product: CASTSRVYEQYF.

Written as DNA, the CDR3 is TGTGCCAGAAAACTCACTCAGGAAGATACGCAGTATTTT. Translated: CARKLTQEDTQYF. This sequence joins TRBV5-6 and TRBJ2-3; D remains ambiguous. V gave up 8 bases and J gave up 5 bases, with 15 bases separating them. Germline loops: CDR1 SGHDT, CDR2 YYEEEE. The CDR3 consists of 13 residues.

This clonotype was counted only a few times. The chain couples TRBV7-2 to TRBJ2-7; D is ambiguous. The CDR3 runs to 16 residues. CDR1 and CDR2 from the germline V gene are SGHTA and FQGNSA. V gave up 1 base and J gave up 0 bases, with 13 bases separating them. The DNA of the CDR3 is TGTGCCAGCAGCTTAGTTTCGGCAGCCAGCTCCTACGAGCAGTACTTC. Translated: CASSLVSAASSYEQYF.

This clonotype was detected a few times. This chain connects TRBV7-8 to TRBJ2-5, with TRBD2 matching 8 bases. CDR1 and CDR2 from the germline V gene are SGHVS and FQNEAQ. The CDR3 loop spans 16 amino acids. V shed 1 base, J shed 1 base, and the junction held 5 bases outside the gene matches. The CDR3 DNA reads TGTGCCAGCAGCTTAGGGTTTAGCGGGGTCCAAGAGACCCAGTACTTC. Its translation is CASSLGFSGVQETQYF. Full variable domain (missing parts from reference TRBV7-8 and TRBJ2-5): GAGVSQSPRYKVAKRGQDVALRCDPISGHVSLFWYQQALGQGPEFLTYFQNEAQLDKSGLPSDRFFAERPEGSVSTLKIQRTQQEDSAVYLCASSLGFSGVQETQYFGPGTRLLVL.

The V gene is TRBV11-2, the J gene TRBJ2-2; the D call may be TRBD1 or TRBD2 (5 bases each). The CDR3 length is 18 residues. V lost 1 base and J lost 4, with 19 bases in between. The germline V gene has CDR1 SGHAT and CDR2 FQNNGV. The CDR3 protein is CASSLGASGTAFTGELFF. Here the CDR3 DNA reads TGTGCCAGCAGCTTAGGAGCCAGTGGGACGGCGTTCACCGGGGAGCTGTTTTTT.

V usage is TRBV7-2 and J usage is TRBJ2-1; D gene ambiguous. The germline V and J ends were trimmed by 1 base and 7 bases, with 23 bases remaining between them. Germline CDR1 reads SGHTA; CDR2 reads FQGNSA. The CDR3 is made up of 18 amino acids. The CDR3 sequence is CASSLGAPVVHSRNEQFF. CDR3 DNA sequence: TGTGCCAGCAGCTTAGGGGCACCGGTAGTACATAGTAGGAATGAGCAGTTCTTC.

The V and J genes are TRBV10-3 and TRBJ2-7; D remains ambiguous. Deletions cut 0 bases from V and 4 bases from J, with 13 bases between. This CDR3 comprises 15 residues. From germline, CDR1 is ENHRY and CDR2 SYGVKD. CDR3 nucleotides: TGTGCCATCAGTGAGTCCTTGATTGAAGAATACGAGCAGTACTTC. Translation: CAISESLIEEYEQYF.

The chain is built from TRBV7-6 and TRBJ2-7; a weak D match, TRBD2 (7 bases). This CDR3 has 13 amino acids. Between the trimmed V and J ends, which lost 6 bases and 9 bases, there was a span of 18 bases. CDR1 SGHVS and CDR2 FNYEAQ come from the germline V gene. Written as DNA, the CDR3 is TGTGCCAGCAGTCGAGGGGGGGTCTTGGGGCAGTACTTC. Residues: CASSRGGVLGQYF.

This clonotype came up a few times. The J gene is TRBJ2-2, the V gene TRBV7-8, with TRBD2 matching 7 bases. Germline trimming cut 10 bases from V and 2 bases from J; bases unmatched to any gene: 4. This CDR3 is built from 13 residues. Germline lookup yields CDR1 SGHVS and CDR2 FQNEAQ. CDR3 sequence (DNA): TGTGCCACCCTAGCGGTAAACACCGGGGAGCTGTTTTTT. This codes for CATLAVNTGELFF.

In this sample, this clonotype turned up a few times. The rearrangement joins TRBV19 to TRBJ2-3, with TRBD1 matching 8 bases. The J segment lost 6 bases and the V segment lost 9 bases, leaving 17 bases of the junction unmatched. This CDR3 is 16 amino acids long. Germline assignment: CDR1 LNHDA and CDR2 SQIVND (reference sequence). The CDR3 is CASKRQGQASWDTQYF. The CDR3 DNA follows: TGTGCCAGCAAGAGGCAGGGACAGGCGTCTTGGGATACGCAGTATTTT.

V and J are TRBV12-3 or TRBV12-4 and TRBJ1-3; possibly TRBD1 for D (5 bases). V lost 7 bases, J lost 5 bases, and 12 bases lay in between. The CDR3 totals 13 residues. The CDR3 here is CASTDPGRNTIYF. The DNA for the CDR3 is TGTGCCAGCACCGACCCAGGGCGAAACACCATATATTTT.

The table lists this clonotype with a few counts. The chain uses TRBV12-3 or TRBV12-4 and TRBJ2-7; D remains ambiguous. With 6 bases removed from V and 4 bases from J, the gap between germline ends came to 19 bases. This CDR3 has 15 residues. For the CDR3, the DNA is TGTGCCAGCAGCCCCCGACTCCTCGGACCTTACGAGCAGTACTTC. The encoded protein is CASSPRLLGPYEQYF.

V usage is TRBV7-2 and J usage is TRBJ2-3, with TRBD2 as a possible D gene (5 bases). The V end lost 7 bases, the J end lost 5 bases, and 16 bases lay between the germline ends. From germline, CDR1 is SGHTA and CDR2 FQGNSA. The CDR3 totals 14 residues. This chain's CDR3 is CASTKTRAGDTQYF. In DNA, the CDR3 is TGTGCCAGCACCAAGACTCGGGCGGGAGATACGCAGTATTTT.

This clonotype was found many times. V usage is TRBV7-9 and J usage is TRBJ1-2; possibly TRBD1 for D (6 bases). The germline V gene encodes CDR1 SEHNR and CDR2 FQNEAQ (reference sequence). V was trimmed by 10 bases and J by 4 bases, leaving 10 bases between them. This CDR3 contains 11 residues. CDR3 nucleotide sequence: TGTGCCATGGGGGACATCTATGGCTACACCTTC. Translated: CAMGDIYGYTF.

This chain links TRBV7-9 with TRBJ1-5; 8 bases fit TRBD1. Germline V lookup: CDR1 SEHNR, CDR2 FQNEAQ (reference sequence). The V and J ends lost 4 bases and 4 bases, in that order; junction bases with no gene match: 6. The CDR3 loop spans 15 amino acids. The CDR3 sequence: CASSSLDRANQPQHF. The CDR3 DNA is TGTGCCAGCAGCTCCTTGGACAGGGCAAATCAGCCCCAGCATTTT.

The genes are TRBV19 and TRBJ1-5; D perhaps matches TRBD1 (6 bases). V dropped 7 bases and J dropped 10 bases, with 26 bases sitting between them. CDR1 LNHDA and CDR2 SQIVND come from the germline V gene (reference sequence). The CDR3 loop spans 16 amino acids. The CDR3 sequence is CASTDMGGHSFVPQHF. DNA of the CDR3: TGTGCCAGTACCGATATGGGGGGGCATTCCTTTGTTCCCCAGCATTTT.

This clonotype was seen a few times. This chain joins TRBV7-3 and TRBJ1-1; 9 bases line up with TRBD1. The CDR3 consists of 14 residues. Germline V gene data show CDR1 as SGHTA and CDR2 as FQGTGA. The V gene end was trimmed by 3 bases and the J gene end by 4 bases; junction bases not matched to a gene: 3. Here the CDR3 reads CASSFWTGVTEAFF. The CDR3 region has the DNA TGTGCCAGCAGCTTTTGGACAGGGGTCACTGAAGCTTTCTTT.

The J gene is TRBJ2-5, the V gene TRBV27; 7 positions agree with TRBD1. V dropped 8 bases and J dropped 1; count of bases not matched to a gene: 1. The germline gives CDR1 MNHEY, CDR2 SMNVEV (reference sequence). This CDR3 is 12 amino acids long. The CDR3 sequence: CASGDSQETQYF. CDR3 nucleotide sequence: TGTGCCAGCGGGGACAGCCAAGAGACCCAGTACTTC.

CDR3 sequence (DNA): TGTGCCAGCAGCCGCATGGGGGGGGTCGGATATAATGAGCAGTTCTTC. Encoded protein: CASSRMGGVGYNEQFF. V is TRBV3-1 and J is TRBJ2-1; 7 bases line up with TRBD2. The ends lost 4 bases at V and 7 bases at J; junction bases unmatched: 13. This CDR3 has 16 residues. CDR1 and CDR2 (germline): LGHDT, YNNKEL (reference sequence).

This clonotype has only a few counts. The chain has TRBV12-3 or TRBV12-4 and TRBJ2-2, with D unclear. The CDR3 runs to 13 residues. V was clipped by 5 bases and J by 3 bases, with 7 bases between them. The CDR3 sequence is CASSEQYTGELFF. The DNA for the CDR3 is TGTGCCAGCAGTGAACAGTACACCGGGGAGCTGTTTTTT.

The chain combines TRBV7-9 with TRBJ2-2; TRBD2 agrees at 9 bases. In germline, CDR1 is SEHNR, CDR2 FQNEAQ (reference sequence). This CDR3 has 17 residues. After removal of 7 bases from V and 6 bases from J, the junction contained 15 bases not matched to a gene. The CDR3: CASIDSAASGAPGELFF. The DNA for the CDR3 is TGTGCCAGCATCGACTCTGCGGCTAGCGGGGCCCCCGGGGAGCTGTTTTTT.